This entry features one T cell receptor (beta chain) sequence. The CDR3 sequence is 16 residues long. V trimming: 3 bases; J trimming: 2 bases; junction bases outside the gene matches: 4. The germline V gene has CDR1 LGHDT and CDR2 YNNKEL (reference sequence). Source study methods: How many nucleated cells were present was estimated from reference gene primer amplification. Data came from immunoSEQ multiplex PCR; TCRdb stores just in-frame clones and leaves some out. That table supplies the V and J calls and clone size; D and trimming were determined from the DNA. The sample holds some 150,000 clones, 84% seen once. The sample originates from a study of blood T cell repertoires in COVID-19. Turning to the study itself: Acute and convalescent COVID-19 specimens originated in the United States, Italy and Spain. From T cells, B-cell-depleted T cells, or PBMCs came the material, which was cDNA or gDNA.

Sequencing was performed on peripheral blood. The chain is built from TRBV3-1 (or the pseudogene TRBV3-2) and TRBJ2-4; 10 bases align to TRBD1. The receptor's source is a human donor in a cohort sampled during active COVID-19. The CDR3 region is CASSQGQGSSKNIQYF. CDR3 nucleotides: TGTGCCAGCAGCCAGGGACAGGGGTCCTCCAAAAACATTCAGTACTTC.